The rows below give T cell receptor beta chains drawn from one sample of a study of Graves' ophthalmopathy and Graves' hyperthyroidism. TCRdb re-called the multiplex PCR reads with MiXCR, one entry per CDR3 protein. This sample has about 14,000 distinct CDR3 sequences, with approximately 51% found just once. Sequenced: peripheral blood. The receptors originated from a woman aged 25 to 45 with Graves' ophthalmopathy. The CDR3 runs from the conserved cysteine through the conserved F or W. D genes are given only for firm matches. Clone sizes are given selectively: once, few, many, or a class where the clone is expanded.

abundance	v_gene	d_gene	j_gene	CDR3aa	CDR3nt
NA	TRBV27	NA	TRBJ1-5	CASSLRGRGRNQPQHF	TGTGCCAGCAGTTTACGTGGGCGGGGTCGAAATCAGCCCCAGCATTTT
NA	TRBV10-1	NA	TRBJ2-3	CASSQETGHRELSTDTQYF	TGCGCCAGCAGTCAAGAGACCGGCCACAGGGAGCTGAGCACAGATACGCAGTATTTT
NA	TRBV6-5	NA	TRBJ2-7	CASSYPRGALYEQYF	TGTGCCAGCAGTTACCCGAGGGGGGCGCTTTACGAGCAGTACTTC
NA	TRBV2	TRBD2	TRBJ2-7	CASTPGTSGYEQYF	TGTGCCAGCACCCCCGGGACTAGCGGATACGAGCAGTACTTC
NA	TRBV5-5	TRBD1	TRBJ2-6	CASSTRQGVLTSGANVLTF	TGTGCCAGCAGCACGCGACAGGGAGTTTTAACTTCGGGGGCCAACGTCCTGACTTTC
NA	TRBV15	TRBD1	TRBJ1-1	CATRGTGGAGEAFF	TGTGCCACCAGGGGGACAGGGGGCGCCGGTGAAGCTTTCTTT
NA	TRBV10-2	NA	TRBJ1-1	CASEEQRNTEAFF	TGCGCCAGCGAGGAACAGAGGAACACTGAAGCTTTCTTT
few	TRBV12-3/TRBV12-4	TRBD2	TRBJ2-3	CASSFLGGELTDTQYF	TGTGCCAGCAGTTTTCTTGGGGGGGAATTAACCGATACGCAGTATTTT
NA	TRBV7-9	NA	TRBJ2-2	CASSLGGLAGELFF	TGTGCCAGCAGCTTAGGGGGACTTGCCGGGGAGCTGTTTTTT
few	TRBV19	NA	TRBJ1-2	CASSRGGMEVNGYTF	TGTGCCAGTAGCCGGGGGGGAATGGAAGTAAATGGCTACACCTTC
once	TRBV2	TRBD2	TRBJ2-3	CASSLDSGLLYF	TGTGCCAGCAGCTTAGATTCGGGACTATTGTATTTT
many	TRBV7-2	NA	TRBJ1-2	CASSYDPNYGYTF	TGTGCCAGCAGCTACGATCCGAACTATGGCTACACCTTC
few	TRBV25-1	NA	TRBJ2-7	CASSGLAVGEQYF	TGTGCCAGCAGTGGATTAGCAGTTGGAGAGCAGTACTTC
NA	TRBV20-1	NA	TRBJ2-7	CSASFGTAYEQYF	TGCAGTGCTAGTTTCGGGACGGCCTACGAGCAGTACTTC
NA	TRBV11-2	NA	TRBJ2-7	CASSVDSVSHEQYF	TGTGCCAGCAGCGTAGATAGCGTATCCCACGAGCAGTACTTC
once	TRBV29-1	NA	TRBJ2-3	CSVVWGSTDTQYF	TGCAGCGTTGTTTGGGGGAGCACAGATACGCAGTATTTT
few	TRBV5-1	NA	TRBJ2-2	CASSLEGGRTGELFF	TGCGCCAGCAGCTTGGAGGGGGGGCGCACCGGGGAGCTGTTTTTT
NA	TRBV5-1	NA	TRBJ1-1	CASSLEGNTEAFF	TGCGCCAGCAGCTTGGAGGGTAACACTGAAGCTTTCTTT
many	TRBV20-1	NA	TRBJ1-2	CSIRTAPNYGYTF	TGCAGTATTAGGACGGCACCTAACTATGGCTACACCTTC
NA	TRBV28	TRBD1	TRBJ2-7	CASTDRSDEQYF	TGTGCCAGCACGGACAGGTCCGACGAGCAGTACTTC
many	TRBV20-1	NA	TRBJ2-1	CSALTTQTYNEQFF	TGCAGTGCTCTGACTACCCAGACTTACAATGAGCAGTTCTTC
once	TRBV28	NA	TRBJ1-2	CASRPDTGGYTF	TGTGCCAGCAGGCCTGACACGGGAGGCTACACCTTC
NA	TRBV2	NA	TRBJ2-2	CASLIRLQGGELFF	TGTGCCAGTTTGATCCGTTTACAAGGGGGGGAGCTGTTTTTT
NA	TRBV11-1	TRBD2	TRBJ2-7	CASSLFASGKLEQYF	TGTGCCAGCAGCTTGTTTGCTAGCGGGAAGCTCGAGCAGTACTTC
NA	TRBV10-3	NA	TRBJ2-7	CAISENWPAYEQYF	TGTGCCATCAGTGAAAATTGGCCGGCCTACGAGCAGTACTTC
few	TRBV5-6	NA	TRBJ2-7	CASSLAIGPNEQYF	TGTGCCAGCAGCTTGGCCATCGGTCCCAACGAGCAGTACTTC
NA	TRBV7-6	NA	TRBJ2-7	CASRPDSFTYEQYF	TGTGCCAGCAGACCGGACAGCTTTACCTACGAGCAGTACTTC
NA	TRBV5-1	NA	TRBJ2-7	CASSLSTSEQYF	TGCGCCAGCAGCTTGTCGACCAGCGAGCAGTACTTC
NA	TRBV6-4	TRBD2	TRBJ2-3	CASSEEGTSGADTQYF	TGTGCCAGCAGTGAAGAAGGGACTAGCGGCGCAGATACGCAGTATTTT
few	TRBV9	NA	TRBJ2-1	CASGRGGQFF	TGTGCCAGCGGTCGGGGTGGGCAGTTCTTC
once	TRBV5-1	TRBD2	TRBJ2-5	CASSEGREETQYF	TGCGCCAGCAGCGAAGGGAGGGAAGAGACCCAGTACTTC
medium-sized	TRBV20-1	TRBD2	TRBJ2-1	CSATELGSGILYEQFF	TGCAGTGCTACAGAGTTAGGTAGCGGGATTTTGTATGAGCAGTTCTTC
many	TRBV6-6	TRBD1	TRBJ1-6	CASNYGTGIYNSPLHF	TGTGCCAGCAATTACGGGACAGGGATCTATAATTCACCCCTCCACTTT
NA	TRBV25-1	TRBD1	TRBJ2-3	CASGLGTGTDTQYF	TGTGCCAGCGGCCTTGGGACAGGAACAGATACGCAGTATTTT
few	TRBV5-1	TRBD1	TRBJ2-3	CASSLEQGARADTQYF	TGCGCCAGCAGCTTGGAGCAGGGGGCGCGGGCAGATACGCAGTATTTT
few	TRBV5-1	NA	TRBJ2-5	CASSLALDPSGETQYF	TGCGCCAGCAGCTTGGCCCTGGACCCCAGCGGAGAGACCCAGTACTTC
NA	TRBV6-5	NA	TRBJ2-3	CASSGSVDTDTQYF	TGTGCCTCGAGTGGTAGCGTTGACACAGATACGCAGTATTTT
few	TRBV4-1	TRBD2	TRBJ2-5	CASSQTGGAETQYF	TGCGCCAGCAGCCAAACGGGAGGAGCAGAGACCCAGTACTTC
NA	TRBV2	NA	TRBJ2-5	CASSEGTPGETQYF	TGTGCCAGCAGTGAAGGCACCCCGGGAGAGACCCAGTACTTC
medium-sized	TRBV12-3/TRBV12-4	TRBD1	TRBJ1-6	CASSFRTGDPLHF	TGTGCCAGCAGTTTTAGGACAGGGGATCCCCTCCACTTT
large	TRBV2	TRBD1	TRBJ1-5	CASSGQGGSNQPQHF	TGTGCCAGCAGTGGACAGGGGGGGAGCAATCAGCCCCAGCATTTT
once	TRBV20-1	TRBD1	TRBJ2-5	CSAESDRGFRETQYF	TGCAGTGCGGAAAGCGACAGGGGGTTTAGGGAGACCCAGTACTTC
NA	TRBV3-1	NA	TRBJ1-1	CASSQEGGYTEAFF	TGTGCCAGCAGCCAAGAAGGCGGCTACACTGAAGCTTTCTTT
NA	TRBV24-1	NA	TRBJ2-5	CATSDWAAQETQYF	TGTGCCACCAGTGATTGGGCAGCCCAAGAGACCCAGTACTTC
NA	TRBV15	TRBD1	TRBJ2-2	CATFPGQASNTGELFF	TGTGCCACCTTCCCGGGACAGGCTAGCAACACCGGGGAGCTGTTTTTT
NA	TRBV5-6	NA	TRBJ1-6	CASSSQDNSPLHF	TGTGCCAGCAGCTCACAGGATAATTCACCCCTCCACTTT